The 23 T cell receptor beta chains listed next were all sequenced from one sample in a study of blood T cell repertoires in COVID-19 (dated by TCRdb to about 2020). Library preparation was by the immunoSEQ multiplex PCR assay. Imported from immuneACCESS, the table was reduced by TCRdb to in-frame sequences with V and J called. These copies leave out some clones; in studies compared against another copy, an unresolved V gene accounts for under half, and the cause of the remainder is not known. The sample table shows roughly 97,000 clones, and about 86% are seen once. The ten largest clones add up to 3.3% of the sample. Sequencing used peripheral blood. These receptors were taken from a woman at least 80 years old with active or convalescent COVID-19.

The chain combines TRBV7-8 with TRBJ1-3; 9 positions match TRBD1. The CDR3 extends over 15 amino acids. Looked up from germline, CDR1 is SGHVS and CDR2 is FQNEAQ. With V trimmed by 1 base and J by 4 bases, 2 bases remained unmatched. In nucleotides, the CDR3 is TGTGCCAGCAGCTTAGACAGGGGGCCAGGAAACACCATATATTTT. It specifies CASSLDRGPGNTIYF.

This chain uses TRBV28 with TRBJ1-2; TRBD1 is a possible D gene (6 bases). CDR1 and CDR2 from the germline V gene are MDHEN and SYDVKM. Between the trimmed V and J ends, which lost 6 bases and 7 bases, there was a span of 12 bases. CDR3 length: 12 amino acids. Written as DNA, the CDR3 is TGTGCCAGCAGGTATACAGGGTCTGGCTACACCTTC. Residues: CASRYTGSGYTF.

CDR3 nucleotide sequence: TGTGCCAGCAGCTTTAATACAGGGTTGAACACTGAAGCTTTCTTT. Its protein is CASSFNTGLNTEAFF. The V call is TRBV13, the J call TRBJ1-1, with TRBD1 as a possible D gene (6 bases). The CDR3 runs to 15 residues. Germline CDR1 is PRHDT and CDR2 is FYEKMQ (reference sequence). The ends were cut back, 3 bases at V and 0 bases at J, with 11 bases in the middle.

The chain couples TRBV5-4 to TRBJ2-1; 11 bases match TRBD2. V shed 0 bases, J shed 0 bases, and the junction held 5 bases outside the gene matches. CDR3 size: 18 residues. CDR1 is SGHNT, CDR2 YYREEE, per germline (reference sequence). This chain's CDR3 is CASSLGTSGSSSYNEQFF. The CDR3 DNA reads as TGTGCCAGCAGCTTGGGAACTAGCGGGAGCAGCTCCTACAATGAGCAGTTCTTC. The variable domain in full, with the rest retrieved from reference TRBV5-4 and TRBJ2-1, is ETGVTQSPTHLIKTRGQQVTLRCSSQSGHNTVSWYQQALGQGPQFIFQYYREEENGRGNFPPRFSGLQFPNYSSELNVNALELDDSALYLCASSLGTSGSSSYNEQFFGPGTRLTVL.

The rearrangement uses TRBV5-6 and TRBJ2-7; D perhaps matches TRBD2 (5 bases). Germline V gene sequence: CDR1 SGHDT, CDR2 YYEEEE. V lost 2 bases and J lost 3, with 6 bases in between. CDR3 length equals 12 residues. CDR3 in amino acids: CASSFGDYEQYF. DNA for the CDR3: TGTGCCAGCAGCTTCGGGGACTACGAGCAGTACTTC.

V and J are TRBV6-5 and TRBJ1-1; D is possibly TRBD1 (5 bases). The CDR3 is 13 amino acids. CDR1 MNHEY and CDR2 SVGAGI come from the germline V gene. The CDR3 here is CAVKGLLNTEAFF. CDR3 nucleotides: TGTGCAGTCAAGGGACTGCTGAACACTGAAGCTTTCTTT.

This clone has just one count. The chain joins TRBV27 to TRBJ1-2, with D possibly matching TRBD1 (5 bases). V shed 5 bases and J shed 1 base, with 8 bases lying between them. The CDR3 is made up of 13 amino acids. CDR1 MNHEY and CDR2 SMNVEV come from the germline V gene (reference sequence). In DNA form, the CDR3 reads TGTGCCAGCAGTCCACAGGTTAACTATGGCTACACCTTC. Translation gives CASSPQVNYGYTF.

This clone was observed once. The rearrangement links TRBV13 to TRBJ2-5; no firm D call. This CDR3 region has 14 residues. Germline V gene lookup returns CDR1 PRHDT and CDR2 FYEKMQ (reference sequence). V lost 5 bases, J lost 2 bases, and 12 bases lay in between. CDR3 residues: CASSVRVPQETQYF. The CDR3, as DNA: TGTGCCAGCAGCGTCCGGGTCCCACAAGAGACCCAGTACTTC.

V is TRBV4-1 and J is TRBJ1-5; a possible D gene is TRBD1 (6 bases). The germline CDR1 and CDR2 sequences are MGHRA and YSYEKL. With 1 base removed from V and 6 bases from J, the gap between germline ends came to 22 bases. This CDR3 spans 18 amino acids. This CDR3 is CASSQVGRGARFGQPQHF. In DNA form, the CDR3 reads TGCGCCAGCAGCCAAGTGGGGAGGGGGGCACGGTTTGGTCAGCCCCAGCATTTT.

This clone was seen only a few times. The CDR3 region is CASSLGGSINEQFF. In DNA, the CDR3 is TGCGCCAGCAGCTTGGGAGGCTCAATCAATGAGCAGTTCTTC. The rearrangement links TRBV5-1 to TRBJ2-1; D uncertain. CDR1 and CDR2 from the germline V gene are SGHRS and YFSETQ. This CDR3 has 14 amino acids. V was cut by 0 bases and J by 6 bases, with 10 bases left in between.

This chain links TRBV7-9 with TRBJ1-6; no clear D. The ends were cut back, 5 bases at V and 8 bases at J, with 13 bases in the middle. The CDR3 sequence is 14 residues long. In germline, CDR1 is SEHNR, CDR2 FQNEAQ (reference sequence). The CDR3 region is CASSPTSPDSPLHF. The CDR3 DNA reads TGTGCCAGCAGCCCAACCTCACCGGATTCACCCCTCCACTTT.

In DNA form, the CDR3 reads TGTGCCAGCAGCTCAACCGGACAGGGGGACACAGATACGCAGTATTTT. Protein: CASSSTGQGDTDTQYF. V gene TRBV5-4 combines with J gene TRBJ2-3, with 10 bases identical to TRBD1. The ends lost 3 bases at V and 2 bases at J; junction bases unmatched: 6. The length of the CDR3 is 16 residues. CDR1 and CDR2 (germline): SGHNT, YYREEE (reference sequence).

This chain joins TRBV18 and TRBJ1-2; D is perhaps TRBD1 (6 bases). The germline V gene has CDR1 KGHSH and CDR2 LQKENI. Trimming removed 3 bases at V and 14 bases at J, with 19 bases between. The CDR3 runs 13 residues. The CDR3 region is CASSPQRGHVQTF. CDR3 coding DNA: TGTGCCAGCTCACCCCAAAGGGGACACGTCCAGACCTTC.

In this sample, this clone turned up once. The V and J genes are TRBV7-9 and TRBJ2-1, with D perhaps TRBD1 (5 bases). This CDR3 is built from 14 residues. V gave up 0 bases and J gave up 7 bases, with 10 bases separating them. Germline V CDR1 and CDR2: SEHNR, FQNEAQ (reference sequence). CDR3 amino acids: CASSLAGAWNEQFF. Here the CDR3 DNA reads TGTGCCAGCAGCTTAGCAGGGGCCTGGAATGAGCAGTTCTTC. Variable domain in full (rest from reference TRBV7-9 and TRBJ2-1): DTGVSQNPRHKITKRGQNVTFRCDPISEHNRLYWYRQTLGQGPEFLTYFQNEAQLEKSRLLSDRFSAERPKGSFSTLEIQRTEQGDSAMYLCASSLAGAWNEQFFGPGTRLTVL.

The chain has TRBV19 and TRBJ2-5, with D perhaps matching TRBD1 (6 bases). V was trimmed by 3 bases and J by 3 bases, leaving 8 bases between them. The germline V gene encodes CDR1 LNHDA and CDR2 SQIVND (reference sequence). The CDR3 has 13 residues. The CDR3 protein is CASSMRQEETQYF. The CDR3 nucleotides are TGTGCCAGTAGTATGCGACAGGAAGAGACCCAGTACTTC.

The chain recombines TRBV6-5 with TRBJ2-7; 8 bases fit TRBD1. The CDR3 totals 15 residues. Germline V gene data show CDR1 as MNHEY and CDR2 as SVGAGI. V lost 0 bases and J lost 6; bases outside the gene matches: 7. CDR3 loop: CASSYSRGQGSEQYF. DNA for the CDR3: TGTGCCAGCAGTTACTCTCGCGGACAGGGCTCCGAGCAGTACTTC.

CDR3 in amino acids: CASRETGTGGLGEPEAFF. As DNA, the CDR3 is TGTGCCAGCAGGGAAACCGGGACAGGGGGCCTCGGCGAGCCGGAAGCTTTCTTT. The chain is built from TRBV6-1 and TRBJ1-1; 12 bases map to TRBD1. The CDR3 length is 18 residues. Germline CDR1 is MNHNS and CDR2 is SASEGT. V shed 6 bases, J shed 8 bases, and the junction held 19 bases outside the gene matches.

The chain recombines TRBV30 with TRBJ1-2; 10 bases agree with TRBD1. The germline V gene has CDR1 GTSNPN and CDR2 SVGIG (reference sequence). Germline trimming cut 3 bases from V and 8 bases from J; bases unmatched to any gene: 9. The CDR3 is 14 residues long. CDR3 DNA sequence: TGTGCCTGGAGGGGACAGGGGAGTTTCTCGGGCTACACCTTC. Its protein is CAWRGQGSFSGYTF.

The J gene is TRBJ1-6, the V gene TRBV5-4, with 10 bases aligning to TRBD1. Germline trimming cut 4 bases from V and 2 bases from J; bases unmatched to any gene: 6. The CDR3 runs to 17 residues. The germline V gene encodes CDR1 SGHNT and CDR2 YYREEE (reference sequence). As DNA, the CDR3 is TGTGCCAGCAGCCCGGGACAGGGGAGGACCTATAATTCACCCCTCCACTTT. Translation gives CASSPGQGRTYNSPLHF.

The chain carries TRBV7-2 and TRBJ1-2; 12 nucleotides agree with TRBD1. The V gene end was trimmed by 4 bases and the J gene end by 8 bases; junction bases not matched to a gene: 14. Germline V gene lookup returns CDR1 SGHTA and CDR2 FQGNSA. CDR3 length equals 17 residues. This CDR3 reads CASSSPGQGAERTGYTF. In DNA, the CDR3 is TGTGCCAGCAGCTCACCGGGACAGGGGGCAGAGAGGACGGGCTACACCTTC.

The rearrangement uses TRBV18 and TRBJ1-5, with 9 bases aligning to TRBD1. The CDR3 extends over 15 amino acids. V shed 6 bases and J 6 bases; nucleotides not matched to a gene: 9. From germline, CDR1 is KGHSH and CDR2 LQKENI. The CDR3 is CASSDVQGAGQPQHF. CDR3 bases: TGTGCCAGCTCGGACGTACAGGGGGCAGGTCAGCCCCAGCATTTT. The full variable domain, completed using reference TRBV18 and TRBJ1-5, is NAGVMQNPRHLVRRRGQEARLRCSPMKGHSHVYWYRQLPEEGLKFMVYLQKENIIDESGMPKERFSAEFPKEGPSILRIQQVVRGDSAAYFCASSDVQGAGQPQHFGDGTRLSIL.

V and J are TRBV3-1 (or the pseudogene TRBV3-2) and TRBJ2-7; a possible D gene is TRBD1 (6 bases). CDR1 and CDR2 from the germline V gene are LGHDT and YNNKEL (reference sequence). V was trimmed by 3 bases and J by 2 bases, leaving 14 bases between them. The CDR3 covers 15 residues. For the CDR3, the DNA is TGTGCCAGCAGCCAGTCGCCGGGACATACCTACGAGCAGTACTTC. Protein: CASSQSPGHTYEQYF.

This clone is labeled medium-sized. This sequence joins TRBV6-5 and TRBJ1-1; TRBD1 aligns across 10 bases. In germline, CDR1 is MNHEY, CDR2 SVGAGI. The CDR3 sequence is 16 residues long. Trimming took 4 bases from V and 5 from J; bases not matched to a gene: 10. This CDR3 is CASSLILGQGGTEAFF. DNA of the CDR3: TGTGCCAGCAGTTTAATCCTCGGACAGGGGGGAACTGAAGCTTTCTTT.